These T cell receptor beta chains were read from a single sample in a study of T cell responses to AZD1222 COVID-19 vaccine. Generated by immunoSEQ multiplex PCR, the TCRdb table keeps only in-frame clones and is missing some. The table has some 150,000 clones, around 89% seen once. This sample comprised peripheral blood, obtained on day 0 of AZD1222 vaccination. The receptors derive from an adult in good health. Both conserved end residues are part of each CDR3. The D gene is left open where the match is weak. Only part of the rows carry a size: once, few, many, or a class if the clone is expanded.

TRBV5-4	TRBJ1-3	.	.	CASSSGPLGAGGNTIYF	TGTGCCAGCAGCTCCGGGCCTTTAGGCGCCGGGGGAAACACCATATATTTT
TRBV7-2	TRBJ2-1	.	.	CASSLSQDNEQFF	TGTGCCAGCAGCTTAAGTCAGGACAATGAGCAGTTCTTC
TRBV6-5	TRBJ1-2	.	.	CASKPDKQYGYTF	TGTGCCAGCAAGCCGGACAAGCAGTATGGCTACACCTTC
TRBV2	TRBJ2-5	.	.	CASRALEETQYF	TGTGCCAGCCGGGCCCTCGAGGAGACCCAGTACTTC
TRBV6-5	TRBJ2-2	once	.	CASRPGSGGTGELFF	TGTGCCAGCAGGCCCGGGTCCGGGGGCACCGGGGAGCTGTTTTTT
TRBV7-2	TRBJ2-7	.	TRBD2	CASTLKRGGLNEQYF	TGTGCCAGCACCTTGAAGCGGGGGGGCCTCAACGAGCAGTACTTC
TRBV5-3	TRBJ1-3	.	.	CARSPWPCSSGNTIYF	TGTGCCAGAAGCCCTTGGCCGTGTTCGTCTGGAAACACCATATATTTT
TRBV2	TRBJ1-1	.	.	CASSGISLSGWAFF	TGTGCCAGCAGCGGAATTAGTTTGTCGGGTTGGGCTTTCTTT
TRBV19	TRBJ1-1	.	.	CASSIDVTMGNTEAFF	TGTGCCAGTAGTATAGACGTCACCATGGGGAACACTGAAGCTTTCTTT
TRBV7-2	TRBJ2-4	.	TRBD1	CASSLDGRQGATKNIQYF	TGTGCCAGCAGCTTAGATGGTCGGCAGGGGGCGACCAAAAACATTCAGTACTTC
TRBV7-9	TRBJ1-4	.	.	CASSLRENEKLFF	TGTGCCAGCAGCTTAAGGGAGAATGAAAAACTGTTTTTT